This is a list of T cell receptor beta chains from one sample in a study of control samples from healthy donors and cancer patients. Assay used: immunoSEQ multiplex PCR; TCRdb lists only in-frame clones, some missing. The sample shows roughly 130,000 clones, 85% to 95% of them seen only once. The sequencing sample was made of blood. The receptors derive from a man aged 18 to 29 in good health. CDR3s include the opening cysteine and the closing phenylalanine or tryptophan. The order of the fields is clone size, V gene, J gene, D gene, CDR3 DNA, CDR3 protein. D genes are given only for firm matches. A row's size may be missing; if present it is once, few, many or a size class.

clone_size: -
v_call: TRBV6-5
j_call: TRBJ1-2
d_call: -
cdr3_nt: TGTGCCAGCGAAGAGGGGGAAGCTAACTATGGCTACACCTTC
cdr3_aa: CASEEGEANYGYTF

clone_size: -
v_call: TRBV27
j_call: TRBJ1-1
d_call: -
cdr3_nt: TGTGCCAGCAGTTTCGCGGGGACTGAAGCTTTCTTT
cdr3_aa: CASSFAGTEAFF

clone_size: -
v_call: TRBV9
j_call: TRBJ1-6
d_call: -
cdr3_nt: TGTGCCAGCAGCCCTGAGCCCGATTCACCCCTCCACTTT
cdr3_aa: CASSPEPDSPLHF

clone_size: -
v_call: TRBV27
j_call: TRBJ2-7
d_call: TRBD1
cdr3_nt: TGTGCCAGCAGTTCCTACAGGGGGCGAGGCGAGCAGTACTTC
cdr3_aa: CASSSYRGRGEQYF

clone_size: -
v_call: TRBV10-2
j_call: TRBJ2-7
d_call: -
cdr3_nt: TGCGCCAGCAGTGAGGCGCTAACAGGGAATGTCGACGAGCAGTACTTC
cdr3_aa: CASSEALTGNVDEQYF

clone_size: -
v_call: TRBV12-3/TRBV12-4
j_call: TRBJ2-5
d_call: -
cdr3_nt: TGTGCCAGCAGTTTAGGCCGCCAAGAGACCCAGTACTTC
cdr3_aa: CASSLGRQETQYF

clone_size: once
v_call: TRBV7-6
j_call: TRBJ2-5
d_call: -
cdr3_nt: TGTGCCAGCAGCTTGGGGTCCCAAGAGACCCAGTACTTC
cdr3_aa: CASSLGSQETQYF

clone_size: -
v_call: TRBV24-1
j_call: TRBJ2-5
d_call: TRBD2
cdr3_nt: TGTGCCACCAGTGATCAGACTAGCGGGGGGGCGGAGACCCAGTACTTC
cdr3_aa: CATSDQTSGGAETQYF

clone_size: -
v_call: TRBV11-2
j_call: TRBJ2-1
d_call: TRBD2
cdr3_nt: TGTGCCAGCAGCTCCGGACTAGCGGGGGCTTACTACAATGAGCAGTTCTTC
cdr3_aa: CASSSGLAGAYYNEQFF

clone_size: once
v_call: TRBV7-9
j_call: TRBJ2-7
d_call: TRBD1
cdr3_nt: TGTGCCAGCAGCCGAGGCTGGACAGGGGGCCTTAGCTCCTACGAGCAGTACTTC
cdr3_aa: CASSRGWTGGLSSYEQYF

clone_size: once
v_call: TRBV5-1
j_call: TRBJ1-6
d_call: TRBD1
cdr3_nt: TGCGCCAGCAGCTTCCGCGGACAGGGGGCGTATAATTCACCCCTCCACTTT
cdr3_aa: CASSFRGQGAYNSPLHF

clone_size: once
v_call: TRBV20-1
j_call: TRBJ2-7
d_call: TRBD2
cdr3_nt: TGCAGTGCTAGTGGTTGGCGGGGGGAAAGGGAGCAGTACTTC
cdr3_aa: CSASGWRGEREQYF

clone_size: -
v_call: TRBV12-5
j_call: TRBJ1-1
d_call: TRBD1
cdr3_nt: TGTGCTAGTGGTTTGGTCATTGGGACAGGGTGGCTAAACTCTGAAGCTTTCTTT
cdr3_aa: CASGLVIGTGWLNSEAFF

clone_size: -
v_call: TRBV27
j_call: TRBJ2-7
d_call: TRBD1
cdr3_nt: TGTGCCAGCAGTTACTTGAGCCCCGGGACAGGGTTTTTAGTCGACGAGCAGTACTTC
cdr3_aa: CASSYLSPGTGFLVDEQYF